This T cell receptor beta chain was identified during a study of blood T cells in healthy people across ages. It was with a sample-barcoded 5' primer and a J-beta primer mix that a second PCR of roughly 6 to 11 cycles was run. TCRdb independently ran MiXCR on the 5' RACE reads; one entry per CDR3 protein. The data show approximately 800,000 distinct CDR3 sequences, more than 35% seen once. The CDR3 spans 15 residues. Germline CDR1 and CDR2: SGHDT and YYEEEE. V dropped 4 bases and J dropped 0 bases, with 13 bases sitting between them. Material: blood. The sequence derives from a man older than 75 in good health. This sequence joins TRBV5-6 and TRBJ1-2; D is ambiguous. This CDR3 reads CASSPQWITNYGYTF. In DNA, the CDR3 is TGTGCCAGCAGCCCCCAGTGGATCACTAACTATGGCTACACCTTC.